These 11 T cell receptor beta chains came from one sample sequenced in a study of shared clonotypes between healthy human individuals. TCRdb's table, derived via immunoSEQ multiplex PCR, lists solely in-frame clones and lacks some. Of about 680,000 clones in the sample, 73% were seen once. Sequenced material: memory CD4+ T cells sorted from blood. Indicated subset: CD45RA-negative fraction. The origin of the receptors is a woman aged 25 to 39 in good health.

This clone was counted once. The rearrangement joins TRBV4-1 to TRBJ2-4; TRBD2 matches 14 bases. Trimming at V came to 1 base and at J to 3 bases, leaving 5 bases not matched to a gene. This CDR3 has 18 residues. Germline assignment: CDR1 MGHRA and CDR2 YSYEKL. The CDR3 nucleotides read TGCGCCAGCAGCCAAGGACTAGCGGGAGGGGTTGACAAAAACATTCAGTACTTC. The encoded protein is CASSQGLAGGVDKNIQYF.

Many counts were recorded for this clone. The chain couples TRBV6-1 to TRBJ2-5; 8 positions agree with TRBD1. This CDR3 spans 15 amino acids. Germline CDR1 reads MNHNS; CDR2 reads SASEGT. The junction had 11 bases not matched to a gene; V was cut back by 6 bases and J by 5 bases. In DNA, the CDR3 is TGTGCCAGCAGCCCCGGGACAGGAGAGGTGGAGACCCAGTACTTC. Translation gives CASSPGTGEVETQYF.

This chain joins TRBV29-1 and TRBJ2-7; 9 bases agree with TRBD2. This CDR3 contains 13 residues. The trim removed 3 bases at V and 5 bases at J, leaving 5 bases unmatched. The V gene's germline CDR1 is SQVTM and CDR2 ANQGSEA. Written as DNA, the CDR3 is TGCAGCGTTGATGGTAGCGGGAGTAACGAGCAGTACTTC. Its translation: CSVDGSGSNEQYF.

This chain connects TRBV5-4 to TRBJ2-7; D is perhaps TRBD2 (6 bases). V lost 3 bases to trimming and J lost 0 bases, with 13 bases between them. Germline V gives CDR1 SGHNT, CDR2 YYREEE (reference sequence). The CDR3 covers 15 residues. The CDR3 region is CASSSTGTASYEQYF. The CDR3 DNA sequence: TGTGCCAGCAGCTCCACCGGGACTGCCTCCTACGAGCAGTACTTC.

The J gene is TRBJ2-5, the V gene TRBV10-3; 7 bases are a match to TRBD1. CDR1 and CDR2 (germline): ENHRY, SYGVKD. The CDR3 has 16 residues. The ends lost 0 bases at V and 1 base at J; junction bases unmatched: 5. The CDR3 region is CAISESKQGPQETQYF. The CDR3 nucleotides are TGTGCCATCAGTGAGTCGAAACAGGGGCCCCAAGAGACCCAGTACTTC.

The V call is TRBV7-9, the J call TRBJ2-7; D possibly corresponds to TRBD2 (6 bases). The germline V and J ends were trimmed by 8 bases and 1 base, with 18 bases remaining between them. CDR1 is SEHNR and CDR2 is FQNEAQ in the germline V gene (reference sequence). CDR3 length equals 15 residues. Here the CDR3 reads CASAPGTFDSYEQYF. The CDR3 nucleotides read TGTGCCAGCGCCCCGGGGACTTTCGATTCCTACGAGCAGTACTTC.

V and J are TRBV28 and TRBJ2-2, with 10 bases aligning to TRBD2. V trimming: 6 bases; J trimming: 3 bases; junction bases outside the gene matches: 10. The CDR3 consists of 17 residues. Germline V gives CDR1 MDHEN, CDR2 SYDVKM. The CDR3 is CASSPPLLAGHTGELFF. CDR3 DNA: TGTGCCAGCAGCCCCCCATTACTAGCGGGACACACCGGGGAGCTGTTTTTT.

The chain uses TRBV25-1 and TRBJ2-7; TRBD1 matches 7 bases. This CDR3 has 16 residues. The V gene end was trimmed by 3 bases and the J gene end by 6 bases; junction bases not matched to a gene: 14. Germline CDR1 reads MGHDK; CDR2 reads SYGVNS. CDR3 nucleotides: TGTGCCAGCAGTGACCTCCAGACAGGGAGTGCGGGCGAGCAGTACTTC. This codes for CASSDLQTGSAGEQYF.

J is TRBJ1-1 and V is TRBV4-1; D remains unclear. V was clipped by 0 bases and J by 1 base, with 18 bases between them. Germline loops: CDR1 MGHRA, CDR2 YSYEKL. The CDR3 spans 18 residues. CDR3 DNA sequence: TGCGCCAGCAGCCAAGAAAAGGCCGGGCGAGGAGCGAACACTGAAGCTTTCTTT. Amino acid sequence: CASSQEKAGRGANTEAFF.

The CDR3 loop is CASSSTLLSSQETQYF. For the CDR3, the DNA is TGTGCCAGCAGTTCGACACTCTTATCTTCCCAAGAGACCCAGTACTTC. J is TRBJ2-5 and V is TRBV28; D uncertain. Germline-derived CDR1 and CDR2 are MDHEN and SYDVKM. This CDR3 is 16 amino acids long. The germline V and J ends were trimmed by 4 bases and 1 base, with 16 bases remaining between them.

V and J are TRBV6-1 and TRBJ2-1; 7 bases are shared with TRBD2. The CDR3 length is 14 residues. Germline trimming cut 6 bases from V and 7 bases from J; bases unmatched to any gene: 9. Germline V gives CDR1 MNHNS, CDR2 SASEGT. CDR3 region: CASRGRARENEQFF. The CDR3 coding sequence is TGTGCCAGCAGAGGGAGGGCCAGGGAGAATGAGCAGTTCTTC.